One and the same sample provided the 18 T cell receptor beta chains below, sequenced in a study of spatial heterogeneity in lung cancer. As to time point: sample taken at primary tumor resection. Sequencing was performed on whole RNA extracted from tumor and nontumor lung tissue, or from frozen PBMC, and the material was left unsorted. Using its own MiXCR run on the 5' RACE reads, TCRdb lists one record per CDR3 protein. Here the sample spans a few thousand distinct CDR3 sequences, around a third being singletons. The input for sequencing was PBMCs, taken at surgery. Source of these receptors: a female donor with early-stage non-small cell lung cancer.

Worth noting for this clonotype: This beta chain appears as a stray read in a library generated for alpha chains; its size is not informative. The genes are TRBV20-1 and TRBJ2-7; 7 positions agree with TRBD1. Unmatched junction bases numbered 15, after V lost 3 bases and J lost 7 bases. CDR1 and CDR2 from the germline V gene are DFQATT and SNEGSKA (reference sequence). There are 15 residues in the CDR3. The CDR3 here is CSASAGTVRPLEQYF. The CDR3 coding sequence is TGCAGTGCTAGCGCCGGGACAGTGAGGCCCCTGGAGCAGTACTTC.

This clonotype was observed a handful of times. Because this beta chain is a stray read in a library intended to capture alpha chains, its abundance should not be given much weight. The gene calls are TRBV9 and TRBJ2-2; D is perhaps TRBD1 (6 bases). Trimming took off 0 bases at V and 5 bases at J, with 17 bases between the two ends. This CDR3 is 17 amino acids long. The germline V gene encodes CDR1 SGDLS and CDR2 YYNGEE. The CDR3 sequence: CASSVGTESPRTGELFF. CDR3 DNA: TGTGCCAGCAGCGTAGGGACAGAGTCCCCCCGGACCGGGGAGCTGTTTTTT.

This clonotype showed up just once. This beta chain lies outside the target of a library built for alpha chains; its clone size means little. The CDR3 nucleotides are TGCAGTGCTGCCGGGACAGGGTTGGAGAATTCACCCCTCCACTTT. Translation: CSAAGTGLENSPLHF. The chain combines TRBV20-1 with TRBJ1-6; 9 nucleotides align to TRBD1. Trimming cost V 5 bases and J 7 bases; bases outside gene matches: 9. CDR1 and CDR2 from the germline V gene are DFQATT and SNEGSKA (reference sequence). CDR3 length equals 15 residues.

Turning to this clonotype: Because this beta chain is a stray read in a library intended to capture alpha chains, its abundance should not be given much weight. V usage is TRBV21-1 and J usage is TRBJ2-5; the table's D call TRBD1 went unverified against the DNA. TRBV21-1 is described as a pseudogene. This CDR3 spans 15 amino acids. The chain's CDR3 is CASSKRKQETKTQYF. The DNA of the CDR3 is TGTGCCAGCAGCAAAAGAAAACAGGAGACAAAGACCCAGTACTTC.

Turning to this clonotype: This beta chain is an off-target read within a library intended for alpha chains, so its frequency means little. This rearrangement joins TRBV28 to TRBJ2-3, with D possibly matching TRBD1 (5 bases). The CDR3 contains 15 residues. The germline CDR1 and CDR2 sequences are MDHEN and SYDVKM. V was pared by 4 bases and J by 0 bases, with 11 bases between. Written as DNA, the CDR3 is TGTGCCAGCAGTTCGACAGTAACTAGCACAGATACGCAGTATTTT. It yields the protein CASSSTVTSTDTQYF.

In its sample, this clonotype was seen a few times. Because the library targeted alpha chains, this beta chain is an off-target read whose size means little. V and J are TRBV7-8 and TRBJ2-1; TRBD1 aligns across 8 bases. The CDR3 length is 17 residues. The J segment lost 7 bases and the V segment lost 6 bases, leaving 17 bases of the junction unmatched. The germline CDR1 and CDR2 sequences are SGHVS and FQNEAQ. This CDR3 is CASSTPAIMTGENEQFF. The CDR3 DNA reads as TGTGCCAGCAGTACCCCAGCGATCATGACAGGGGAGAATGAGCAGTTCTTC.

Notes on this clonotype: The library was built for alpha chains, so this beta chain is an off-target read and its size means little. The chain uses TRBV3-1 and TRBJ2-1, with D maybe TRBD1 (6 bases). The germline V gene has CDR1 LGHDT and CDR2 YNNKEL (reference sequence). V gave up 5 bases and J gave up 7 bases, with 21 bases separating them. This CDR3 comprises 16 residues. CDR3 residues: CASSSNLGHSRNEQFF. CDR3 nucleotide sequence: TGTGCCAGCAGCTCCAATCTGGGACACTCGCGGAATGAGCAGTTCTTC.

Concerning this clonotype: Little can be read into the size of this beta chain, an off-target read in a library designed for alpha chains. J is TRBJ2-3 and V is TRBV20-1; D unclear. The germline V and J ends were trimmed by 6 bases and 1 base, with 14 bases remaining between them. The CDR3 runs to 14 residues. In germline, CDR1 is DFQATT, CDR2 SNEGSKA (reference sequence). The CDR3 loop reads CSAGPPGGTDTQYF. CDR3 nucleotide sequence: TGCAGTGCCGGGCCTCCAGGAGGCACAGATACGCAGTATTTT.

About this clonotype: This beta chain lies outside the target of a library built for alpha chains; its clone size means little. The CDR3 DNA is TGTGCCAGTAGTCCCATGGCTGGTCAAGAGACCCAGTACTTC. Its translation: CASSPMAGQETQYF. The J gene is TRBJ2-5, the V gene TRBV19, with D unresolved. V shed 5 bases and J shed 2 bases, with 12 bases lying between them. Germline values: CDR1 LNHDA, CDR2 SQIVND (reference sequence). This CDR3 has 14 residues.

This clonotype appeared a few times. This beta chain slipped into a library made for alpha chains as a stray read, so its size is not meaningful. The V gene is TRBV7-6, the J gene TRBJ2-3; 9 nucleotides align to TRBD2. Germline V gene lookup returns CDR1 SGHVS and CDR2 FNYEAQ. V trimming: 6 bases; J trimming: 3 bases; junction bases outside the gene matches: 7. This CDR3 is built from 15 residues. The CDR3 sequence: CASRLSGGRTDTQYF. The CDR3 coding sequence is TGTGCCAGCAGACTGAGCGGGGGGCGGACAGATACGCAGTATTTT. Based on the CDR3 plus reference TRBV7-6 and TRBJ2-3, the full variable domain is GAGVSQSPRYKVTKRGQDVALRCDPISGHVSLYWYRQALGQGPEFLTYFNYEAQQDKSGLPNDRFSAERPEGSISTLTIQRTEQRDSAMYRCASRLSGGRTDTQYFGPGTRLTVL.

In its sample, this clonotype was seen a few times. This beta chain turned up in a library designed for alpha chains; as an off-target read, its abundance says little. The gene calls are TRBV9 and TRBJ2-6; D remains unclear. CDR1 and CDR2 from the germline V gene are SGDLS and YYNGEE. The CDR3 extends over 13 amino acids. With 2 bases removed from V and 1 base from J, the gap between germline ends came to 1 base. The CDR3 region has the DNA TGTGCCAGCAGCGTTTCTGGGGCCAACGTCCTGACTTTC. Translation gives CASSVSGANVLTF.

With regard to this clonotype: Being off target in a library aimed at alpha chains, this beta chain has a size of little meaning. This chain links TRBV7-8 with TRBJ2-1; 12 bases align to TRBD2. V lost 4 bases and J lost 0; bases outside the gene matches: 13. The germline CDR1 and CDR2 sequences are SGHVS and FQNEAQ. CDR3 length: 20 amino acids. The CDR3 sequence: CASSSRGSLAGGSSYNEQFF. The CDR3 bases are TGTGCCAGCAGCTCTAGAGGGAGTCTAGCGGGGGGGAGCTCCTACAATGAGCAGTTCTTC.

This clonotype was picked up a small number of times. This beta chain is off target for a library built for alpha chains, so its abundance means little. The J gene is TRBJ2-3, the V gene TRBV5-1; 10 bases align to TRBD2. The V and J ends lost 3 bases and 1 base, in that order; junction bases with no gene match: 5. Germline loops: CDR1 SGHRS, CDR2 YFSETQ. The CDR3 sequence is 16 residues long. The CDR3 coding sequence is TGCGCCAGCAGCTCCCTTACTAGCGGGGGCACAGATACGCAGTATTTT. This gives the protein CASSSLTSGGTDTQYF. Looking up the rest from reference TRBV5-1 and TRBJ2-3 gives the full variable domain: KAGVTQTPRYLIKTRGQQVTLSCSPISGHRSVSWYQQTPGQGLQFLFEYFSETQRNKGNFPGRFSGRQFSNSRSEMNVSTLELGDSALYLCASSSLTSGGTDTQYFGPGTRLTVL.

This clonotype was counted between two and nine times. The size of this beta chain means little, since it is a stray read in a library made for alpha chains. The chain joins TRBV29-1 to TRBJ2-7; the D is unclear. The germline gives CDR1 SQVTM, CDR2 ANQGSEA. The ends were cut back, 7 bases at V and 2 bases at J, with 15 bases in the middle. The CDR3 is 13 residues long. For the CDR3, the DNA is TGCAGCGCCCAGCTCGGCGTAGCCTACGAGCAGTACTTC. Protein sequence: CSAQLGVAYEQYF.

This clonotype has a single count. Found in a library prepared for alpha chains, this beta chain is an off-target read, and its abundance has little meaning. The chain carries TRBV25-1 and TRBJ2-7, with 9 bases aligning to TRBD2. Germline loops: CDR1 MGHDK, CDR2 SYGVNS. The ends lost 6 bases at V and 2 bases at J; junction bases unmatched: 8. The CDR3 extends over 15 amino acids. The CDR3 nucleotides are TGTGCCAGCAGCCCCCGACTAGCGGATGCCTACGAGCAGTACTTC. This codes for CASSPRLADAYEQYF.

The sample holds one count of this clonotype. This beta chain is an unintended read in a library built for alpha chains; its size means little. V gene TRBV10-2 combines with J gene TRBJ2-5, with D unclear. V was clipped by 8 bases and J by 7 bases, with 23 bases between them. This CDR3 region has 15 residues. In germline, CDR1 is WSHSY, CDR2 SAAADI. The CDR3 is CASGVFGQSPGTQYF. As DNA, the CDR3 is TGCGCCAGCGGTGTCTTTGGGCAGAGTCCGGGGACCCAGTACTTC.

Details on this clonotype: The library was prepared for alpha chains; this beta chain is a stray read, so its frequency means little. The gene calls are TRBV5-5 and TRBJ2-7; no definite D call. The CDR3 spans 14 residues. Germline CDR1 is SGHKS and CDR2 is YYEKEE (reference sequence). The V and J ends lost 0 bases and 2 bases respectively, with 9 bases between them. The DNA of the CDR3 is TGTGCCAGCAGCTTGGAGTGGGCAACCTACGAGCAGTACTTC. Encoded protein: CASSLEWATYEQYF.

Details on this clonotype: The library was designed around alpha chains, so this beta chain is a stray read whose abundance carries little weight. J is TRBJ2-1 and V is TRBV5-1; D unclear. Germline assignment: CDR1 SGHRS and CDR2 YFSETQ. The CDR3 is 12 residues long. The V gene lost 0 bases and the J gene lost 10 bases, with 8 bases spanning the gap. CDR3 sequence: CASSLAGLEQFF. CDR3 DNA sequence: TGCGCCAGCAGCTTGGCTGGGTTGGAGCAGTTCTTC.